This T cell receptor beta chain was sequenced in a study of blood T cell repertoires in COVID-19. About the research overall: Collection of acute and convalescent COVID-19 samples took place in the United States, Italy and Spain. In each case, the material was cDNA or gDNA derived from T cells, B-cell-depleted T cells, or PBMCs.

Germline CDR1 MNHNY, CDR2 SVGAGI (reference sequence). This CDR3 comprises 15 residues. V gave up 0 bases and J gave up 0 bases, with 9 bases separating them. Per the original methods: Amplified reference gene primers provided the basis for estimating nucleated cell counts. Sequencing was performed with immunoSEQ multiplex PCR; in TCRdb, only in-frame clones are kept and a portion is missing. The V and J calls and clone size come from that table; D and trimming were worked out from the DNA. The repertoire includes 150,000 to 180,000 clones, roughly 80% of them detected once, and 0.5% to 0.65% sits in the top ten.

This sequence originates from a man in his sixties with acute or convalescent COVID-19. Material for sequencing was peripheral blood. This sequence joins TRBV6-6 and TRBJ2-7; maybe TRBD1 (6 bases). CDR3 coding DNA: TGTGCCAGCAGTTACTCCAGGGGAAGCTCCTACGAGCAGTACTTC. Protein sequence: CASSYSRGSSYEQYF.